This entry lists 31 T cell receptor beta chains sequenced from one sample in a study of CD4+ T cells in melanoma. Only in-frame clones appear in the TCRdb table, and some are missing; sequencing was by immunoSEQ multiplex PCR. This table holds around 110,000 clones, about 92% found once. Sequencing was carried out using peripheral blood. Receptor source: a human donor with melanoma.

The chain uses TRBV4-3 and TRBJ2-5, with 8 bases fitting TRBD2. The ends lost 1 base at V and 4 bases at J; junction bases unmatched: 8. The CDR3 contains 16 residues. Looked up from germline, CDR1 is LGHNA and CDR2 is YSLEER. The CDR3 DNA is TGCGCCAGCAGCCAAGGGACTAGCCCCCAGACAGAGACCCAGTACTTC. Protein: CASSQGTSPQTETQYF.

V is TRBV11-3 and J is TRBJ2-3, with unresolved D. Trimming shortened V by 4 bases and J by 2 bases, and 7 bases separated the two germline ends. Germline V lookup: CDR1 SGHNT, CDR2 YENEEA. This CDR3 comprises 13 residues. This CDR3 is CASSSRHTDTQYF. For the CDR3, the DNA is TGTGCCAGCAGCTCCCGGCACACAGATACGCAGTATTTT.

This chain uses TRBV7-9 with TRBJ1-2; D is uncertain. The CDR3 is 13 amino acids. V lost 6 bases to trimming and J lost 2 bases, with 10 bases between them. Germline V gene sequence: CDR1 SEHNR, CDR2 FQNEAQ (reference sequence). Here the CDR3 reads CASSSGSNYGYTF. CDR3 DNA: TGTGCCAGCAGTTCGGGTTCCAACTATGGCTACACCTTC. The whole variable domain, filled in from reference TRBV7-9 and TRBJ1-2, reads DTGVSQNPRHKITKRGQNVTFRCDPISEHNRLYWYRQTLGQGPEFLTYFQNEAQLEKSRLLSDRFSAERPKGSFSTLEIQRTEQGDSAMYLCASSSGSNYGYTFGSGTRLTVV.

This clone was seen only once. V is TRBV4-1 and J is TRBJ1-5; 7 nucleotides agree with TRBD1. Trimming at V came to 0 bases and at J to 1 base, leaving 9 bases not matched to a gene. The CDR3 has 18 amino acids. The germline V gene has CDR1 MGHRA and CDR2 YSYEKL. Here the CDR3 reads CASSQDRNRGGSNQPQHF. The DNA of the CDR3 is TGCGCCAGCAGCCAAGATCGAAACAGGGGAGGAAGCAATCAGCCCCAGCATTTT.

The chain joins TRBV7-2 to TRBJ1-2; D remains unclear. The CDR3 extends over 12 amino acids. V was shortened by 2 bases and J by 0 bases, with 1 base between the two germline ends. Germline assignment: CDR1 SGHTA and CDR2 FQGNSA. The CDR3 region is CASSLPNYGYTF. CDR3 coding DNA: TGTGCCAGCAGCTTACCTAACTATGGCTACACCTTC. Combining the CDR3 with reference TRBV7-2 and TRBJ1-2 gives the whole variable domain GAGVSQSPSNKVTEKGKDVELRCDPISGHTALYWYRQSLGQGLEFLIYFQGNSAPDKSGLPSDRFSAERTGGSVSTLTIQRTQQEDSAVYLCASSLPNYGYTFGSGTRLTVV.

Here the CDR3 reads CASSFLGQGNEKLFF. The CDR3 DNA reads TGTGCCAGCAGCTTTCTTGGACAGGGAAACGAAAAACTGTTTTTT. The chain is built from TRBV5-5 and TRBJ1-4, with 8 bases fitting TRBD1. With V trimmed by 2 bases and J by 8 bases, 8 bases remained unmatched. There are 15 residues in the CDR3. CDR1 is SGHKS, CDR2 YYEKEE, per germline (reference sequence).

The chain uses TRBV27 and TRBJ1-1; D gene ambiguous. CDR1 MNHEY and CDR2 SMNVEV come from the germline V gene (reference sequence). This CDR3 is built from 15 residues. V gave up 0 bases and J gave up 1 base, with 9 bases separating them. CDR3 sequence: CASSLSWVGNTEAFF. The DNA for the CDR3 is TGTGCCAGCAGTTTATCTTGGGTCGGGAACACTGAAGCTTTCTTT.

The V and J genes are TRBV7-3 and TRBJ1-1; D is unresolved. Germline V lookup: CDR1 SGHTA, CDR2 FQGTGA. V lost 1 base and J lost 3, with 6 bases in between. CDR3 length: 13 residues. The CDR3 spells CASSLNKDTEAFF. The CDR3 DNA is TGTGCCAGCAGCTTAAACAAGGACACTGAAGCTTTCTTT.

This clone has only one observation. J is TRBJ2-7 and V is TRBV7-3; 7 bases line up with TRBD2. The germline CDR1 and CDR2 sequences are SGHTA and FQGTGA. This CDR3 has 16 residues. The junction had 10 bases not matched to a gene; V was cut back by 5 bases and J by 0 bases. The CDR3 nucleotides read TGTGCCAGCAGCCCCCACGGCGGGAGAGACTCCTACGAGCAGTACTTC. Its translation: CASSPHGGRDSYEQYF.

The rearrangement uses TRBV7-6 and TRBJ1-5; TRBD1 is a possible D gene (6 bases). V was cut by 4 bases and J by 6 bases, with 13 bases left in between. CDR3 size: 14 residues. Per the germline V gene, CDR1 is SGHVS and CDR2 is FNYEAQ. Written as DNA, the CDR3 is TGTGCCAGCAGCTCGGGGGGCGTTGGTCAGCCCCAGCATTTT. Its protein is CASSSGGVGQPQHF.

This chain uses TRBV2 with TRBJ1-5, with TRBD1 matching over 8 bases. Germline CDR1 reads SNHLY; CDR2 reads FYNNEI. The V gene end was trimmed by 9 bases and the J gene end by 6 bases; junction bases not matched to a gene: 4. The CDR3 length is 12 residues. CDR3 residues: CASQGAVQPQHF. The CDR3, as DNA: TGTGCCAGTCAGGGGGCCGTTCAGCCCCAGCATTTT. Together with reference TRBV2 and TRBJ1-5, the CDR3 gives the full variable domain: EPEVTQTPSHQVTQMGQEVILRCVPISNHLYFYWYRQILGQKVEFLVSFYNNEISEKSEIFDDQFSVERPDGSNFTLKIRSTKLEDSAMYFCASQGAVQPQHFGDGTRLSIL.

This sequence joins TRBV6-4 and TRBJ2-3, with D unclear. This CDR3 comprises 14 residues. V shed 6 bases and J shed 0 bases, with 10 bases lying between them. Germline V gene data show CDR1 as MRHNA and CDR2 as SNTAGT. Here the CDR3 reads CASSLTLSTDTQYF. The CDR3 region has the DNA TGTGCCAGCAGCTTGACACTCAGCACAGATACGCAGTATTTT.

This chain's CDR3 is CASSLESQGTTEAFF. The CDR3 nucleotides are TGTGCCAGCAGCTTAGAATCGCAGGGAACGACTGAAGCTTTCTTT. The gene calls are TRBV7-9 and TRBJ1-1; maybe TRBD1 (5 bases). The CDR3 spans 15 residues. The germline gives CDR1 SEHNR, CDR2 FQNEAQ (reference sequence). V lost 1 base and J lost 5, with 14 bases in between.

The rearrangement uses TRBV28 and TRBJ2-7; D possibly corresponds to TRBD1 (5 bases). The CDR3 consists of 13 residues. Looked up from germline, CDR1 is MDHEN and CDR2 is SYDVKM. Trimming removed 10 bases from V and 0 bases from J, with 13 bases in between. For the CDR3, the DNA is TGTGCCACCCAGACAGCTGTCTCCTACGAGCAGTACTTC. Its protein product is CATQTAVSYEQYF.

The chain links TRBV5-1 to TRBJ2-3; no clear D. The V gene's germline CDR1 is SGHRS and CDR2 YFSETQ. With 3 bases removed from V and 9 bases from J, the gap between germline ends came to 14 bases. The CDR3 consists of 13 residues. The CDR3 nucleotides read TGCGCCAGCAGCTACCAGGACGGTCGGACGCAGTATTTT. Protein: CASSYQDGRTQYF.

This clone was seen a single time. The chain has TRBV10-3 and TRBJ2-2; D is possibly TRBD2 (6 bases). The CDR3 spans 19 residues. CDR1 ENHRY and CDR2 SYGVKD come from the germline V gene. The germline V and J ends were trimmed by 3 bases and 1 base, with 21 bases remaining between them. The CDR3: CAISDNWEAMGMNTGELFF. CDR3 nucleotides: TGTGCCATCAGTGATAACTGGGAGGCCATGGGCATGAACACCGGGGAGCTGTTTTTT.

The chain carries TRBV7-3 and TRBJ2-1; tentatively, D is TRBD1 (6 bases). Trimming removed 8 bases at V and 9 bases at J, with 20 bases between. This CDR3 region has 14 residues. The germline V gene has CDR1 SGHTA and CDR2 FQGTGA. The CDR3 region is CASSGTLTGGEQFF. The CDR3 DNA is TGTGCCAGCTCCGGGACCTTGACAGGCGGTGAGCAGTTCTTC.

The chain couples TRBV5-1 to TRBJ2-3; D remains unclear. CDR1 and CDR2 from the germline V gene are SGHRS and YFSETQ. V lost 0 bases to trimming and J lost 0 bases, with 8 bases between them. There are 15 residues in the CDR3. The CDR3 region is CASSLVGDSTDTQYF. In DNA, the CDR3 is TGCGCCAGCAGCTTGGTAGGAGATAGCACAGATACGCAGTATTTT.

This chain uses TRBV5-1 with TRBJ2-6; D ambiguous. The V gene's germline CDR1 is SGHRS and CDR2 YFSETQ. Deletions cut 2 bases from V and 3 bases from J, with 6 bases between. The CDR3 sequence is 14 residues long. CDR3 in amino acids: CASSLGFGANVLTF. The CDR3 region has the DNA TGCGCCAGCAGCTTAGGCTTTGGGGCCAACGTCCTGACTTTC. The full variable domain, in which reference TRBV5-1 and TRBJ2-6 provide the parts outside the CDR3, is KAGVTQTPRYLIKTRGQQVTLSCSPISGHRSVSWYQQTPGQGLQFLFEYFSETQRNKGNFPGRFSGRQFSNSRSEMNVSTLELGDSALYLCASSLGFGANVLTFGAGSRLTVL.

This chain uses TRBV7-2 with TRBJ2-3; 9 bases align to TRBD2. V lost 7 bases and J lost 5; bases outside the gene matches: 16. Germline V gene sequence: CDR1 SGHTA, CDR2 FQGNSA. This CDR3 spans 17 amino acids. The CDR3 DNA reads TGTGCCAGCACCCGAAGGCTGGGCGGGAGGGCCGGAGATACGCAGTATTTT. It specifies CASTRRLGGRAGDTQYF.

The chain carries TRBV4-2 and TRBJ1-4; 7 bases line up with TRBD1. CDR3 length: 15 residues. The J segment lost 4 bases and the V segment lost 4 bases, leaving 6 bases of the junction unmatched. Germline CDR1 is LGHNA and CDR2 is YNFKEQ. The CDR3 nucleotides are TGTGCCAGCAGCCTACGGACAGGTGATAATGAAAAACTGTTTTTT. This codes for CASSLRTGDNEKLFF.

This chain connects TRBV13 to TRBJ2-3; TRBD2 agrees at 10 bases. Germline V gives CDR1 PRHDT, CDR2 FYEKMQ (reference sequence). Trimming cost V 4 bases and J 2 bases; bases outside gene matches: 6. The CDR3 is 16 amino acids. The CDR3 DNA reads TGTGCCAGCAGCTCCCGGACTAGCGGATACACAGATACGCAGTATTTT. Protein: CASSSRTSGYTDTQYF.

This chain connects TRBV18 to TRBJ2-1; D is perhaps TRBD1 (5 bases). This CDR3 has 15 amino acids. Trimming stripped 5 bases from V and 4 bases from J, with 15 bases between. CDR1 is KGHSH and CDR2 is LQKENI in the germline V gene. CDR3 loop: CASSKGPGSYNEQFF. DNA of the CDR3: TGTGCCAGCTCAAAGGGGCCGGGTAGTTACAATGAGCAGTTCTTC. The full variable domain, rest sourced from reference TRBV18 and TRBJ2-1, is NAGVMQNPRHLVRRRGQEARLRCSPMKGHSHVYWYRQLPEEGLKFMVYLQKENIIDESGMPKERFSAEFPKEGPSILRIQQVVRGDSAAYFCASSKGPGSYNEQFFGPGTRLTVL.

This clone was recorded a few times. The chain recombines TRBV13 with TRBJ1-1; D remains unclear. This CDR3 contains 15 residues. Germline CDR1 reads PRHDT; CDR2 reads FYEKMQ (reference sequence). Trimming left V 1 base short and J 4 bases short, with 13 bases between. CDR3 in amino acids: CASSLVASGGTEAFF. The CDR3 DNA sequence: TGTGCCAGCAGCTTAGTTGCCTCGGGTGGCACTGAAGCTTTCTTT.

This clone was detected only once. The CDR3 DNA reads TGTGCCAGCAGCCCCCGGGGGAGCAATCAGCCCCAGCATTTT. The encoded protein is CASSPRGSNQPQHF. The rearrangement links TRBV9 to TRBJ1-5; tentative D call: TRBD1 (5 bases). Deletions cut 4 bases from V and 1 base from J, with 9 bases between. This CDR3 contains 14 residues. Germline CDR1 SGDLS, CDR2 YYNGEE.

This rearrangement joins TRBV28 to TRBJ2-2; no clear D gene. This CDR3 spans 15 amino acids. CDR1 and CDR2 from the germline V gene are MDHEN and SYDVKM. V dropped 6 bases and J dropped 0 bases, with 11 bases sitting between them. In DNA, the CDR3 is TGTGCCAGCAGCCAAAGGGCCGCGAACACCGGGGAGCTGTTTTTT. This translates into CASSQRAANTGELFF.

This chain uses TRBV20-1 with TRBJ2-3; D is ambiguous. V lost 3 bases and J lost 5, with 3 bases in between. The germline V gene has CDR1 DFQATT and CDR2 SNEGSKA (reference sequence). There are 10 residues in the CDR3. The CDR3 reads CSASEDTQYF. DNA for the CDR3: TGCAGTGCTAGTGAAGATACGCAGTATTTT.

The J gene is TRBJ1-4, the V gene TRBV15; unclear D gene. The germline V gene encodes CDR1 LNHNV and CDR2 YYDKDF (reference sequence). The CDR3 is 14 amino acids. Trimming cost V 0 bases and J 4 bases, with 6 bases left between them. The CDR3 loop reads CATSRDVVNEKLFF. CDR3 sequence (DNA): TGTGCCACCAGCAGAGATGTCGTTAATGAAAAACTGTTTTTT.

This clone showed up just a few times. Other DNA sequences in this specimen translate into the identical CDR3. The J gene is TRBJ1-2, the V gene TRBV28; no clear D. CDR1 and CDR2 (germline): MDHEN, SYDVKM. This CDR3 comprises 12 residues. V lost 2 bases and J 5 bases, leaving 6 bases between the germline ends. CDR3 coding DNA: TGTGCCAGCAGTTTACGACTTTATGGCTACACCTTC. Amino acid sequence: CASSLRLYGYTF.

The chain uses TRBV29-1 and TRBJ2-7; 13 bases agree with TRBD2. The V gene's germline CDR1 is SQVTM and CDR2 ANQGSEA. This CDR3 comprises 12 residues. V lost 7 bases to trimming and J lost 3 bases; unmatched junction nucleotides: 0. CDR3 loop: CSGTSGSYEQYF. As DNA, the CDR3 is TGCAGCGGGACTAGCGGGAGCTACGAGCAGTACTTC.

The chain links TRBV4-3 to TRBJ2-7; tentative D call: TRBD1 (5 bases). This CDR3 is built from 17 residues. Germline V gene lookup returns CDR1 LGHNA and CDR2 YSLEER. V shed 0 bases and J shed 5 bases, with 20 bases lying between them. CDR3: CASSQDRATAGSHEQYF. The CDR3 DNA reads TGCGCCAGCAGCCAAGATCGGGCGACAGCTGGCAGCCACGAGCAGTACTTC.